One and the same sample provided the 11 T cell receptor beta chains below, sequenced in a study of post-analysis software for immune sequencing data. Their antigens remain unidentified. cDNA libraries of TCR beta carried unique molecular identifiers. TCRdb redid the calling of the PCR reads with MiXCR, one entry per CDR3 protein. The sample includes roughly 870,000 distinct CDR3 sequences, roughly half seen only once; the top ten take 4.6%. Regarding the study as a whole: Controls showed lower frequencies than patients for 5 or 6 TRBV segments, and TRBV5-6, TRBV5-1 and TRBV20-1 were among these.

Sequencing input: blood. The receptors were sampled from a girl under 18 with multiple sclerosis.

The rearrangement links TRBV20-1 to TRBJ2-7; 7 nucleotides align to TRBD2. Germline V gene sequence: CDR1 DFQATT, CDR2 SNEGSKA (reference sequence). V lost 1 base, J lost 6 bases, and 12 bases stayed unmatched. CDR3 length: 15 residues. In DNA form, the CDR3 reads TGCAGTGCTAGAGGCACCCTAGCGGCCGGGGGCGAGCAGTACTTC. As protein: CSARGTLAAGGEQYF.

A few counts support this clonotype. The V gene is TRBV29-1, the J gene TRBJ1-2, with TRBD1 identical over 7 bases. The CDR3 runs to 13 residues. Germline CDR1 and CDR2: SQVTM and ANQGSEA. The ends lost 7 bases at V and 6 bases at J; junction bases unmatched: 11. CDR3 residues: CSERTGETDGYTF. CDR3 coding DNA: TGCAGCGAGAGGACAGGAGAAACCGATGGCTACACCTTC.

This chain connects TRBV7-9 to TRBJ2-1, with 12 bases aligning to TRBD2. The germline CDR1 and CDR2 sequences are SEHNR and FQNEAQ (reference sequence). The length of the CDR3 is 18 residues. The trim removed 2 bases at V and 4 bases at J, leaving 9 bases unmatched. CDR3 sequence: CASSLFPRTSGEYNEQFF. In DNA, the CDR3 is TGTGCCAGCAGCTTATTTCCCCGGACTAGCGGGGAATACAATGAGCAGTTCTTC.

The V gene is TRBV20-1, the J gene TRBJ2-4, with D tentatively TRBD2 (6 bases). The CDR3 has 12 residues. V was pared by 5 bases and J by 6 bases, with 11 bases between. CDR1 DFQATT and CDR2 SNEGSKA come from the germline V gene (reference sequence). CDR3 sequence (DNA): TGCAGTGCTTGGGACTTATCAAACATTCAGTACTTC. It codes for CSAWDLSNIQYF.

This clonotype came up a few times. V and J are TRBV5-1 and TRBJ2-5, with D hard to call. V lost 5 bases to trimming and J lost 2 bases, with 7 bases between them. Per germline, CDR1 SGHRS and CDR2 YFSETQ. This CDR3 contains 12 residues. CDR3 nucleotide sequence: TGCGCCAGCAGTAAGGTACAAGAGACCCAGTACTTC. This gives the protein CASSKVQETQYF. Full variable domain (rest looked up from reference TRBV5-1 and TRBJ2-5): KAGVTQTPRYLIKTRGQQVTLSCSPISGHRSVSWYQQTPGQGLQFLFEYFSETQRNKGNFPGRFSGRQFSNSRSEMNVSTLELGDSALYLCASSKVQETQYFGPGTRLLVL.

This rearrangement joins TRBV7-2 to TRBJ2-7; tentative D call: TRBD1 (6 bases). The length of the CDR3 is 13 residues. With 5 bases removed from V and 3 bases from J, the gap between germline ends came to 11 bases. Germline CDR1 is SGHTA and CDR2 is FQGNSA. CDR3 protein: CASSRRGDYEQYF. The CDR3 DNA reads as TGTGCCAGCAGCCGCAGGGGCGACTACGAGCAGTACTTC.

DNA for the CDR3: TGTGCCAGCAGCCTCGTGGGAAACCAAGAGACCCAGTACTTC. Protein sequence: CASSLVGNQETQYF. The chain is built from TRBV3-1 and TRBJ2-5; D is unresolved. V lost 4 bases to trimming and J lost 0 bases, with 9 bases between them. In germline, CDR1 is LGHDT, CDR2 YNNKEL (reference sequence). CDR3 length: 14 amino acids.

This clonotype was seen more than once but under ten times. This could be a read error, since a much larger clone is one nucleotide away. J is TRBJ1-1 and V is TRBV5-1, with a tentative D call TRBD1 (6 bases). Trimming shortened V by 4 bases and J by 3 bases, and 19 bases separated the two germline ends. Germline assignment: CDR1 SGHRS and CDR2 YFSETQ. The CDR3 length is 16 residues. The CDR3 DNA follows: TGCGCCAGCAGCGCAATGGGGGGGCTAACGTACACTGAAGCTTTCTTT. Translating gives CASSAMGGLTYTEAFF.

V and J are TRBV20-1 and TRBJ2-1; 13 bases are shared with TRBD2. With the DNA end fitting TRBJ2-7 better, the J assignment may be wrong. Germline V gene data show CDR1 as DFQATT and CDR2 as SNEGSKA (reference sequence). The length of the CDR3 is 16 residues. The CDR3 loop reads CSATSGTSGTYNEQYF. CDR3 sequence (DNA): TGCAGTGCAACCTCCGGGACTAGCGGGACATACAATGAGCAGTACTTC.

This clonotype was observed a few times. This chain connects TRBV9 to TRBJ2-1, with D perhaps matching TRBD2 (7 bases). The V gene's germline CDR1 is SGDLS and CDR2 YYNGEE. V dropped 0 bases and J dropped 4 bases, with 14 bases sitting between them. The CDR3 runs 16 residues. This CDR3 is CASSVVAGADYNEQFF. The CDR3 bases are TGTGCCAGCAGCGTAGTTGCGGGGGCAGATTACAATGAGCAGTTCTTC. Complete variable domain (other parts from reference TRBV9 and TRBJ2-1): DSGVTQTPKHLITATGQRVTLRCSPRSGDLSVYWYQQSLDQGLQFLIQYYNGEERAKGNILERFSAQQFPDLHSELNLSSLELGDSALYFCASSVVAGADYNEQFFGPGTRLTVL.

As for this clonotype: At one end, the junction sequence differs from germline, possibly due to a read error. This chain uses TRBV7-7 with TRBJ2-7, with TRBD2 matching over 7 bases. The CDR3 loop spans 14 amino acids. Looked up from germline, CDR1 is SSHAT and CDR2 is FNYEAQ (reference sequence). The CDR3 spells CASSLRREFYEQYF. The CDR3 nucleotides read TGTGCTAGCAGCTTAAGGCGGGAGTTCTACGAGCAGTACTTC.